A selection of T cell receptor beta chains follows, all from one sample in a study of Graves' ophthalmopathy and Graves' hyperthyroidism. MiXCR, applied by TCRdb to the multiplex PCR reads, yields one record per CDR3 protein. The sample has 200,000 to 300,000 distinct CDR3 sequences; approximately 42% are singletons. The sequenced sample was peripheral blood. The receptors here all came from an adult man with Graves' ophthalmopathy. Both conserved end residues are part of each CDR3. A D gene is named only where the DNA matches it firmly. Not every row has a clone size; where given, it reads once, few, many or a size class.

V gene	D gene	J gene	clone size	CDR3 protein	CDR3 DNA
TRBV7-9	TRBD1	TRBJ2-3	.	CASSLALTGTQYF	TGTGCCAGCAGCTTAGCCTTGACAGGGACGCAGTATTTT
TRBV7-2	TRBD1	TRBJ1-2	few	CASSHGPTGYYGYTF	TGCGCCAGCAGCCATGGCCCGACAGGGTACTATGGCTACACCTTC
TRBV5-6	TRBD1	TRBJ1-3	.	CASSLGYRGLSGNTIYF	TGTGCCAGCAGCTTGGGGTACAGGGGCCTCTCTGGAAACACCATATATTTT
TRBV18	.	TRBJ2-7	.	CASSNEYYEQYF	TGTGCCAGCTCGAACGAATACTACGAGCAGTACTTC
TRBV9	.	TRBJ1-3	.	CASSPGHGNSGNTIYF	TGTGCCAGCTCACCAGGACACGGAAACTCTGGAAACACCATATATTTT
TRBV2	TRBD2	TRBJ2-1	.	CASNQGLAGGPYNEQFF	TGTGCCAGCAACCAAGGACTAGCGGGGGGGCCCTACAATGAGCAGTTCTTC
TRBV2	.	TRBJ2-7	few	CASRRDSYEQYF	TGTGCCAGCAGAAGGGACTCCTACGAGCAGTACTTC
TRBV5-1	TRBD1	TRBJ2-7	.	CASSPGTGEMDEQYF	TGCGCCAGCAGCCCCGGGACAGGGGAGATGGACGAGCAGTACTTC
TRBV2	TRBD2	TRBJ2-5	.	CASSDRQRGGPEEYF	TGTGCCAGCAGTGACAGGCAGCGGGGGGGCCCGGAAGAGTACTTC
TRBV27	.	TRBJ1-6	.	CTSSLYSQGGSPLHF	TGTACCAGCAGTTTATATAGCCAGGGAGGATCACCCCTCCACTTT
TRBV4-2	.	TRBJ2-2	.	CASSQDADGVLFF	TGTGCCAGCAGCCAAGATGCCGACGGAGTGCTGTTTTTT
TRBV7-8	TRBD1	TRBJ1-1	many	CASSSRQGRGTEAFF	TGTGCCAGCAGCTCACGACAGGGTCGAGGCACTGAAGCTTTCTTT
TRBV7-3	TRBD1	TRBJ1-1	.	CASSLTGGDTEAFF	TGTGCCAGCAGCTTGACAGGGGGCGATACTGAAGCTTTCTTT
TRBV2	TRBD2	TRBJ2-7	.	CASLVGLAGGPVEQYF	TGTGCCAGCTTAGTGGGACTAGCGGGGGGGCCTGTCGAGCAGTACTTC
TRBV12-5	.	TRBJ2-2	few	CASEPGPTGELFF	TGTGCTAGTGAACCAGGTCCCACCGGGGAGCTGTTTTTT
TRBV12-3/TRBV12-4	TRBD2	TRBJ2-7	few	CASSLPGLAGDEQYF	TGTGCCAGCAGTCTACCGGGACTAGCGGGAGACGAGCAGTACTTC
TRBV14	TRBD1	TRBJ2-7	.	CASSQGRGYEQYF	TGTGCCAGCAGCCAGGGCAGGGGGTACGAGCAGTACTTC
TRBV28	.	TRBJ1-6	.	CASSLRGRYNSPLHF	TGTGCCAGCAGTTTAAGGGGACGGTATAATTCACCCCTCCACTTT
TRBV20-1	.	TRBJ1-5	.	CSASLGGDQPQHF	TGCAGTGCTAGTTTGGGAGGGGATCAGCCCCAGCATTTT
TRBV6-4	.	TRBJ2-5	.	CASSRREGETQYF	TGTGCCAGCAGCAGGAGAGAGGGGGAGACCCAGTACTTC
TRBV10-3	.	TRBJ1-5	many	CAISESRDSNQPQHF	TGTGCCATCAGTGAGTCGAGGGATAGCAATCAGCCCCAGCATTTT
TRBV18	.	TRBJ1-2	.	CASSEQGGNGYTF	TGTGCCAGCTCAGAACAGGGAGGGAATGGCTACACCTTC
TRBV6-6	.	TRBJ2-7	few	CASSVGAGRGEQYF	TGTGCCAGCAGTGTCGGGGCCGGGCGCGGCGAGCAGTACTTC
TRBV5-1	TRBD2	TRBJ2-3	once	CASSFSGKVTDTQYF	TGCGCCAGCAGCTTTAGCGGGAAGGTCACAGATACGCAGTATTTT
TRBV7-2	.	TRBJ1-5	.	CASSLHQGGNQPQHF	TGTGCCAGCAGCTTACACCAGGGAGGCAATCAGCCCCAGCATTTT
TRBV3-1	.	TRBJ2-7	.	CASSQTALEQYF	TGTGCCAGCAGCCAGACAGCACTCGAGCAGTACTTC
TRBV12-3/TRBV12-4	TRBD1	TRBJ1-2	many	CASSRGQGQYNYGYTF	TGTGCCAGCAGCCGCGGACAGGGGCAGTATAACTATGGCTACACCTTC
TRBV7-9	TRBD1	TRBJ1-1	.	CASSLGGTGEVNTEAFF	TGTGCCAGCAGCTTAGGAGGGACAGGAGAAGTGAACACTGAAGCTTTCTTT
TRBV2	.	TRBJ2-6	.	CASRQIRSGANVLTF	TGTGCCAGCAGACAAATTAGATCTGGGGCCAACGTCCTGACTTTC
TRBV7-2	.	TRBJ2-7	few	CASSSLGGDSYEQYF	TGTGCCAGCAGCTCACTAGGCGGAGACTCCTACGAGCAGTACTTC
TRBV4-1	TRBD1	TRBJ2-3	.	CASSLFDRGTDTQYF	TGCGCCAGCAGCTTATTCGACAGGGGAACAGATACGCAGTATTTT
TRBV10-3	.	TRBJ1-5	.	CAISERLSNQPQHF	TGTGCCATCAGTGAACGGCTTAGCAATCAGCCCCAGCATTTT
TRBV20-1	.	TRBJ1-2	.	CSAISGTSGSRGEGYGYTF	TGCAGTGCTATCTCCGGGACTAGCGGGAGTCGTGGGGAAGGCTATGGCTACACCTTC
TRBV10-3	.	TRBJ1-1	.	CASSLDYSRGTEAFF	TGTGCCAGCAGCCTTGATTATTCGAGGGGAACTGAAGCTTTCTTT
TRBV7-3	.	TRBJ1-1	.	CASSSTDVRVSPRLVTEAFF	TGTGCCAGCAGCTCCACAGATGTCCGGGTCTCCCCCCGGTTGGTCACTGAAGCTTTCTTT
TRBV20-1	.	TRBJ1-2	few	CSAPPTANYGYTF	TGCAGTGCCCCCCCGACAGCTAACTATGGCTACACCTTC
TRBV7-3	TRBD1	TRBJ2-7	.	CASSSALGQVEQYF	TGTGCCAGCAGCTCCGCTCTTGGACAGGTCGAGCAGTACTTC
TRBV7-2	.	TRBJ2-5	.	CASSFPQAGQETQYF	TGTGCCAGCAGCTTCCCCCAGGCAGGGCAAGAGACCCAGTACTTC
TRBV15	.	TRBJ1-5	many	CATSRAGSNQPQHF	TGTGCCACCAGCAGAGCGGGTAGCAATCAGCCCCAGCATTTT
TRBV10-3	TRBD1	TRBJ2-6	.	CAISEFRDRASGANVLTF	TGTGCCATCAGTGAGTTCCGGGACAGAGCCTCTGGGGCCAACGTCCTGACTTTC
TRBV29-1	.	TRBJ1-1	.	CSNRRPNTEAFF	TGCAGCAACAGGCGACCGAACACTGAAGCTTTCTTT
TRBV18	.	TRBJ1-5	few	CASSPPFGGQPQHF	TGTGCCAGCTCACCACCGTTTGGAGGGCAGCCCCAGCATTTT
TRBV20-1	TRBD1	TRBJ1-4	.	CSGRGQGDEKLFF	TGCAGTGGGAGGGGACAGGGGGATGAAAAACTGTTTTTT
TRBV5-8	.	TRBJ2-2	.	CASSHTAGELFF	TGTGCCAGCAGCCACACGGCCGGGGAGCTGTTTTTT
TRBV2	.	TRBJ1-1	.	CASSPSGTEAFF	TGTGCCAGCAGCCCCTCGGGGACTGAAGCTTTCTTT
TRBV7-2	TRBD2	TRBJ2-5	.	CASSSHPGLAEETQYF	TGTGCCAGCAGCTCCCACCCGGGACTAGCGGAAGAGACCCAGTACTTC
TRBV7-3	.	TRBJ2-2	.	CASSSVGSNTGELFF	TGTGCCAGCAGCTCCGTCGGCTCGAACACCGGGGAGCTGTTTTTT
TRBV28	TRBD1	TRBJ2-7	few	CASSLQDRGREQYF	TGTGCCAGCAGTTTGCAGGACAGGGGTCGCGAGCAGTACTTC